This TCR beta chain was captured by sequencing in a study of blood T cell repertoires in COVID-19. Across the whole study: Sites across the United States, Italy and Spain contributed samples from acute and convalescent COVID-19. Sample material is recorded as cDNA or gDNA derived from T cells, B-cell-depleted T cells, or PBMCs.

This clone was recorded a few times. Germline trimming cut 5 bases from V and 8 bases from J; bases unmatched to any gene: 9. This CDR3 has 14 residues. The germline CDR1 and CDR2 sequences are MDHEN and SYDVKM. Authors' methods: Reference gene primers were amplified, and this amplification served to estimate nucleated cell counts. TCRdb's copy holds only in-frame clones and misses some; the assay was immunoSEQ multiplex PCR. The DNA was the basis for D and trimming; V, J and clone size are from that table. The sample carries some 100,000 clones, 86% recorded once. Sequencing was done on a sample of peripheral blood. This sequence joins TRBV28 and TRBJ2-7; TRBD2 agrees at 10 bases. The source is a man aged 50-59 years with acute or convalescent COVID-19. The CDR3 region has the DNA TGTGCCAGCAGTCTAGGACTAGCGGAGATCAAGCAGTACTTC. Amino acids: CASSLGLAEIKQYF.